This T cell receptor beta chain was sequenced for a study of T cells after yellow fever vaccination. A note on this clonotype: What it binds is unknown.

The study's findings and limits: The secondary T-cell response peaked on day 5, not day 15, but was weaker. In post-booster samples, most primary-vaccination clones reappeared (approximately 96% CD4, approximately 91% CD8). Researchers noted that a small share of clonotypes showed up in both CD4 and CD8 compartments.

One entry per CDR3 protein, called by TCRdb with MiXCR from the 5' RACE reads. The sample has about 260,000 distinct CDR3 sequences; 10% to 15% are singletons. CDR1 is SNHLY and CDR2 is FYNNEI in the germline V gene. The CDR3 length is 13 residues. V lost 6 bases to trimming and J lost 9 bases, with 12 bases between them. V is TRBV2 and J is TRBJ1-6; D is unresolved. This TCR was sampled from a man younger than 40 who received the YFV17D yellow fever vaccine. The input for sequencing was CD4+ T cells sorted from PBMCs, taken 45 days after the yellow fever booster vaccination. CDR3 in amino acids: CASRSGPGSPLHF. The CDR3 nucleotides read TGTGCCAGCAGGTCCGGGCCGGGTTCACCCCTCCACTTT.